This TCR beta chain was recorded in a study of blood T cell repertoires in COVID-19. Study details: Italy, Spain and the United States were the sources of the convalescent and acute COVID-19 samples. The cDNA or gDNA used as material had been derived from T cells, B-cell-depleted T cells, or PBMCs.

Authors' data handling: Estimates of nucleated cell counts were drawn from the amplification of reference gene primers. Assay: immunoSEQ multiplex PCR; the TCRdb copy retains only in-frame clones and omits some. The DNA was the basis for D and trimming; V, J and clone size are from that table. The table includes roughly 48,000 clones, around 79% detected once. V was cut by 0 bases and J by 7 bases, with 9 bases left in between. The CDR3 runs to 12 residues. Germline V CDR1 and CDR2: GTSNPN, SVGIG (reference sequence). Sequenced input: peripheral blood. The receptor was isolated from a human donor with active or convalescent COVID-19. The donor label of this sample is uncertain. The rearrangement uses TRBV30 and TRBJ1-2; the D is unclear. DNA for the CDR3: TGTGCCTGGAGTGTGCCCCCCGGTGGCTACACCTTC. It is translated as CAWSVPPGGYTF.